This T cell receptor beta chain stems from a study of blood T cell repertoires in COVID-19. The CDR3 extends over 16 amino acids. Trimming shortened V by 8 bases and J by 0 bases, and 17 bases separated the two germline ends. CDR1 is ENHRY, CDR2 SYGVKD, per germline. In the study's own analysis: Reference gene primer amplification gave estimated nucleated cell counts. Some clones are missing from TCRdb's copy, which holds only in-frame ones; the method was immunoSEQ multiplex PCR. Clone size and the V and J calls come from that table; the DNA yielded D and trimming. The table lists about 130,000 clones, approximately 84% of them singletons, with roughly 12% in the top ten.

Specimen: peripheral blood. The rearrangement joins TRBV10-3 to TRBJ1-5; no clear D. The clonotype originates from a human donor in a cohort sampled during active COVID-19. CDR3 region: CAIAASAGLSNQPQHF. The CDR3 coding sequence is TGTGCCATCGCCGCGTCGGCAGGACTTAGCAATCAGCCCCAGCATTTT.